The 26 T cell receptor beta chains given below trace back to one sample, sequenced in a study of blood T cell repertoires in COVID-19. Repertoires were generated with immunoSEQ multiplex PCR, while TCRdb's copy carries only in-frame clones and drops some. The data hold 270,000 or so clones, with 91% observed a single time. The sequencing input was PBMCs or T cells enriched from blood (not recorded which). The receptors stem from a man aged 35 to 55 who had been exposed to COVID-19.

V and J are TRBV6-5 and TRBJ1-1; D is perhaps TRBD1 (6 bases). The germline gives CDR1 MNHEY, CDR2 SVGAGI. The CDR3 has 14 residues. Trimming removed 2 bases at V and 0 bases at J, with 7 bases between. The CDR3 spells CASSYDRMNTEAFF. The CDR3 region has the DNA TGTGCCAGCAGTTACGACAGGATGAACACTGAAGCTTTCTTT.

This clone was observed a single time. This chain links TRBV4-2 with TRBJ2-3; tentative D call: TRBD2 (6 bases). Germline V lookup: CDR1 LGHNA, CDR2 YNFKEQ. The CDR3 is 17 residues long. Trimming removed 0 bases from V and 11 bases from J, with 24 bases in between. CDR3 nucleotide sequence: TGTGCCAGCAGCCAAGATCTTGGTGGGAGGACTTCTCGGTGGCAGTATTTT. Amino acids: CASSQDLGGRTSRWQYF.

The V and J genes are TRBV7-6 and TRBJ2-1; 12 bases are a match to TRBD2. The V gene end was trimmed by 0 bases and the J gene end by 6 bases; junction bases not matched to a gene: 3. This CDR3 comprises 16 residues. Germline V CDR1 and CDR2: SGHVS, FNYEAQ. CDR3 DNA: TGTGCCAGCAGCTTAGCGCCTAGCGGGGGGGGCAATGAGCAGTTCTTC. Translation: CASSLAPSGGGNEQFF.

The J gene is TRBJ2-1, the V gene TRBV19; TRBD1 matches at 10 bases. Germline assignment: CDR1 LNHDA and CDR2 SQIVND (reference sequence). With 3 bases clipped from V and 1 base from J, the junction kept 3 bases outside the gene matches. The CDR3 contains 16 residues. CDR3 sequence: CASSMTGGGSYNEQFF. The CDR3 DNA follows: TGTGCCAGTAGTATGACAGGGGGCGGGTCCTACAATGAGCAGTTCTTC. The whole variable domain, filled in from reference TRBV19 and TRBJ2-1, reads DGGITQSPKYLFRKEGQNVTLSCEQNLNHDAMYWYRQDPGQGLRLIYYSQIVNDFQKGDIAEGYSVSREKKESFPLTVTSAQKNPTAFYLCASSMTGGGSYNEQFFGPGTRLTVL.

The genes are TRBV27 and TRBJ2-1; the match to TRBD2 covers 11 bases. V lost 7 bases and J lost 1; bases outside the gene matches: 12. Per the germline V gene, CDR1 is MNHEY and CDR2 is SMNVEV (reference sequence). The CDR3 consists of 18 residues. CDR3 protein: CASKKQIAGGPSYNEQFF. As DNA, the CDR3 is TGTGCCAGCAAAAAACAAATAGCGGGAGGGCCTTCCTACAATGAGCAGTTCTTC.

V usage is TRBV6-1 and J usage is TRBJ1-2; the D gene is possibly TRBD1 (6 bases). Deletions cut 3 bases from V and 1 base from J, with 6 bases between. CDR3 length equals 13 residues. Germline CDR1 is MNHNS and CDR2 is SASEGT. The CDR3 nucleotides are TGTGCCAGCAGTGAGGACAGTAACTATGGCTACACCTTC. Amino acid sequence: CASSEDSNYGYTF.

The V gene is TRBV5-6, the J gene TRBJ2-1, with TRBD2 identical over 9 bases. Germline V gene sequence: CDR1 SGHDT, CDR2 YYEEEE. V lost 2 bases and J lost 2; bases outside the gene matches: 8. This CDR3 spans 17 amino acids. In DNA, the CDR3 is TGTGCCAGCAGCTTTACTTATGGCGGGAGGGCCTACAATGAGCAGTTCTTC. Its translation: CASSFTYGGRAYNEQFF.

The chain has TRBV5-3 and TRBJ2-2, with D unresolved. TRBV5-3 is sorted into the ORF group, with uncertain function. The CDR3 has 13 residues. The V end lost 6 bases, the J end lost 3 bases, and 9 bases lay between the germline ends. CDR3 in DNA: TGTGCCAGAACGGAGTTGCACACCGGGGAGCTGTTTTTT. Residues: CARTELHTGELFF.

The chain combines TRBV30 with TRBJ2-7; a possible D gene is TRBD2 (5 bases). In germline, CDR1 is GTSNPN, CDR2 SVGIG (reference sequence). V was shortened by 3 bases and J by 2 bases, with 11 bases between the two germline ends. The length of the CDR3 is 13 residues. The CDR3: CAWSGEQPYEQYF. In DNA, the CDR3 is TGTGCCTGGAGCGGGGAACAGCCCTACGAGCAGTACTTC.

The chain has TRBV27 and TRBJ2-7, with D maybe TRBD1 (5 bases). The length of the CDR3 is 13 residues. The germline V gene encodes CDR1 MNHEY and CDR2 SMNVEV (reference sequence). V was trimmed by 3 bases and J by 3 bases, leaving 9 bases between them. This CDR3 is CASSFGRVYEQYF. Written as DNA, the CDR3 is TGTGCCAGCAGTTTTGGCAGGGTCTACGAGCAGTACTTC.

The J gene is TRBJ2-1, the V gene TRBV19; 12 bases align to TRBD2. The CDR3 runs 16 residues. Germline values: CDR1 LNHDA, CDR2 SQIVND (reference sequence). The V and J ends lost 1 base and 7 bases, in that order; junction bases with no gene match: 5. CDR3: CASSIGWGTSGNEQFF. The CDR3 nucleotides are TGTGCCAGTAGTATAGGTTGGGGGACTAGCGGGAATGAGCAGTTCTTC.

The chain couples TRBV7-9 to TRBJ2-1; possibly TRBD1 for D (6 bases). Trimming removed 3 bases from V and 3 bases from J, with 12 bases in between. Germline CDR1 and CDR2: SEHNR and FQNEAQ (reference sequence). The CDR3 is 15 amino acids. The CDR3 region has the DNA TGTGCCAGCAGCTTGAGGGACACAAACTACAATGAGCAGTTCTTC. Translated: CASSLRDTNYNEQFF.

This rearrangement joins TRBV29-1 to TRBJ2-7, with D possibly matching TRBD2 (8 bases). The V gene's germline CDR1 is SQVTM and CDR2 ANQGSEA. The CDR3 runs 14 residues. Trimming shortened V by 3 bases and J by 0 bases, and 12 bases separated the two germline ends. The CDR3 is CSVDSGTDSYEQYF. DNA of the CDR3: TGCAGCGTTGATAGCGGGACAGACTCCTACGAGCAGTACTTC.

This clone has only a few counts. The chain has TRBV5-6 and TRBJ1-1; D is ambiguous. Germline CDR1 and CDR2: SGHDT and YYEEEE. This CDR3 has 14 residues. V was shortened by 2 bases and J by 1 base, with 9 bases between the two germline ends. As DNA, the CDR3 is TGTGCCAGCAGCTTTTATCGGAGGAACACTGAAGCTTTCTTT. Its protein is CASSFYRRNTEAFF.

This chain links TRBV30 with TRBJ1-2; D may be TRBD1 (5 bases). The CDR3 has 13 amino acids. Trimming stripped 3 bases from V and 8 bases from J, with 16 bases between. CDR1 and CDR2 from the germline V gene are GTSNPN and SVGIG (reference sequence). Here the CDR3 reads CAWSHPLGVGYTF. CDR3 nucleotide sequence: TGTGCCTGGAGCCATCCCTTAGGGGTCGGCTACACCTTC.

This clone has only one observation. V and J are TRBV11-2 and TRBJ2-7, with 11 nucleotides matching TRBD2. CDR1 is SGHAT and CDR2 is FQNNGV in the germline V gene. J was trimmed by 1 base and V by 3 bases; bases with no gene match: 11. This CDR3 contains 18 residues. CDR3 coding DNA: TGTGCCAGCAGCTTGTTGCGTCCTAGCGGGAGGTATTCCTACGAGCAGTACTTC. This gives the protein CASSLLRPSGRYSYEQYF.

This clone was observed once. The V and J genes are TRBV6-6 and TRBJ2-7, with D possibly being TRBD2 (6 bases). The V gene's germline CDR1 is MNHNY and CDR2 SVGAGI (reference sequence). This CDR3 has 13 amino acids. V dropped 6 bases and J dropped 3 bases, with 12 bases sitting between them. Here the CDR3 reads CASRGEVFYEQYF. The CDR3 nucleotides are TGTGCCAGCAGGGGGGAGGTATTCTACGAGCAGTACTTC.

This chain connects TRBV19 to TRBJ2-7; D remains unclear. Germline CDR1 is LNHDA and CDR2 is SQIVND (reference sequence). This CDR3 region has 15 residues. Trimming took off 5 bases at V and 1 base at J, with 15 bases between the two ends. The CDR3 reads CASSLVRLPSYEQYF. CDR3 DNA: TGTGCCAGTAGTCTTGTCCGTCTCCCTTCCTACGAGCAGTACTTC.

The chain couples TRBV2 to TRBJ1-4; 7 positions match TRBD1. The germline gives CDR1 SNHLY, CDR2 FYNNEI. The CDR3 has 12 amino acids. The J segment lost 13 bases and the V segment lost 6 bases, leaving 8 bases of the junction unmatched. In nucleotides, the CDR3 is TGTGCCAGCAGACAGGGGACTCTAGGACTGTTTTTT. This sequence encodes CASRQGTLGLFF.

By share of the sample, this clone is medium-sized (0.01 to 0.1%). This chain uses TRBV2 with TRBJ2-1; 9 bases map to TRBD1. The CDR3 is 16 residues long. After removal of 1 base from V and 3 bases from J, the junction contained 4 bases not matched to a gene. Germline values: CDR1 SNHLY, CDR2 FYNNEI. The CDR3 region has the DNA TGTGCCAGCAGTGAAGGCGGGGACAGGGTCTACAATGAGCAGTTCTTC. It codes for CASSEGGDRVYNEQFF.

V and J are TRBV29-1 and TRBJ1-1, with a weak D call TRBD1 (6 bases). This CDR3 has 14 residues. V was shortened by 6 bases and J by 2 bases, with 16 bases between the two germline ends. From germline, CDR1 is SQVTM and CDR2 ANQGSEA. CDR3 nucleotides: TGCAGCGTGAAACCGGGACAAACTAACACTGAAGCTTTCTTT. Translated, it gives CSVKPGQTNTEAFF.

This clone appeared once. V gene TRBV7-9 combines with J gene TRBJ2-7; 7 nucleotides line up with TRBD1. The J segment lost 3 bases and the V segment lost 4 bases, leaving 3 bases of the junction unmatched. The CDR3 sequence is 13 residues long. Germline CDR1 reads SEHNR; CDR2 reads FQNEAQ (reference sequence). This chain's CDR3 is CASSSGQLYEQYF. The DNA for the CDR3 is TGTGCCAGCAGCTCGGGACAGCTCTACGAGCAGTACTTC.

The chain combines TRBV7-9 with TRBJ2-5; D might be TRBD2 (6 bases). Per germline, CDR1 SEHNR and CDR2 FQNEAQ (reference sequence). The ends were cut back, 9 bases at V and 0 bases at J, with 11 bases in the middle. The CDR3 has 13 amino acids. The CDR3 is CASNRDYQETQYF. The CDR3 bases are TGTGCCAGTAACCGGGACTACCAAGAGACCCAGTACTTC. Full variable domain (outside the CDR3, taken from reference TRBV7-9 and TRBJ2-5): DTGVSQNPRHKITKRGQNVTFRCDPISEHNRLYWYRQTLGQGPEFLTYFQNEAQLEKSRLLSDRFSAERPKGSFSTLEIQRTEQGDSAMYLCASNRDYQETQYFGPGTRLLVL.

The chain couples TRBV9 to TRBJ2-1, with 9 bases that match TRBD2. V trimming: 3 bases; J trimming: 1 base; junction bases outside the gene matches: 2. The CDR3 sequence is 15 residues long. The germline V gene encodes CDR1 SGDLS and CDR2 YYNGEE. For the CDR3, the DNA is TGTGCCAGCAGCGGTAGCGGGAGATCCTACAATGAGCAGTTCTTC. Translated: CASSGSGRSYNEQFF.

The chain combines TRBV2 with TRBJ1-2; TRBD1 matches 10 bases. The CDR3 spans 13 residues. Per germline, CDR1 SNHLY and CDR2 FYNNEI. Unmatched junction bases numbered 2, after V lost 4 bases and J lost 6 bases. The CDR3 here is CASSGQGANGYTF. CDR3 coding DNA: TGTGCCAGCAGTGGACAGGGGGCGAATGGCTACACCTTC.

The chain carries TRBV27 and TRBJ1-5; D remains unclear. The germline V gene has CDR1 MNHEY and CDR2 SMNVEV (reference sequence). V lost 2 bases to trimming and J lost 1 base, with 9 bases between them. The CDR3 is made up of 15 amino acids. CDR3 region: CASSLLSGSNQPQHF. In DNA, the CDR3 is TGTGCCAGCAGTTTACTTTCCGGGAGCAATCAGCCCCAGCATTTT.